This TCR beta chain was recovered during a study of cytomegalovirus exposure and HLA in healthy donors. Of note for this clone: Its antigen is undetermined.

The PCR ran on 60 Vbeta and 13 Jbeta primers. Clones were read by immunoSEQ multiplex PCR, and TCRdb kept only the in-frame ones, dropping some. The sample table sets out roughly 35,000 clones. CDR1 and CDR2 from the germline V gene are MNHNS and SASEGT. V was pared by 6 bases and J by 2 bases, with 5 bases of the junction left unmatched. The CDR3 contains 14 residues. Study results and limitations: Donors belonging to an Asian-associated ancestry cluster reportedly showed fewer N-insertions in productive TCRs than the approximately 640-donor mean, according to what a later analysis found.

The specimen was PBMCs. The rearrangement links TRBV6-1 to TRBJ2-3, with 7 bases identical to TRBD1. This TCR came from a woman aged 40 to 50 in good health and CMV-seropositive. Here the CDR3 DNA reads TGTGCCAGCAGACAGGGGAGATCCACAGATACGCAGTATTTT. Translated, it gives CASRQGRSTDTQYF.